The source of this TCR beta chain is a study of shared T cell receptors in the human thymus. The germline V and J ends were trimmed by 2 bases and 13 bases, with 20 bases remaining between them. The length of the CDR3 is 15 residues. Germline CDR1 reads LGHNA; CDR2 reads YNFKEQ. This clone was seen a few times. Repertoires were generated with immunoSEQ multiplex PCR, while TCRdb's copy carries only in-frame clones and drops some. Of hundreds of thousands of clones in the sample, 75% to 80% were seen once. These data are also associated with another study on human thymus T cells.

The specimen was thymocytes. V gene TRBV4-2 combines with J gene TRBJ1-4; the D gene is possibly TRBD1 (6 bases). This sequence was found in a boy in the first two years of life with a congenital heart defect. CDR3 amino acids: CASSQSTRGSNRLFF. The CDR3, as DNA: TGTGCCAGCAGCCAATCTACCAGGGGTTCAAATAGACTGTTTTTT.